Presented here are 18 T cell receptor beta chains from one specimen sequenced in a study of CD8 T cells in Susac syndrome. The RNA input was roughly 0.45 to 1 ug, and it was reverse transcribed with random hexamers. TCRdb passed the immunoSEQ multiplex PCR reads through MiXCR, listing each CDR3 protein once. Of about 29,000 distinct CDR3 sequences in the sample, around 94% were seen once. Sequencing was done on a sample of CD8+ T cells from PBMCs. The receptor set was obtained from a human donor in good health.

The chain joins TRBV2 to TRBJ1-1; D gene ambiguous. The CDR3 covers 13 residues. Per germline, CDR1 SNHLY and CDR2 FYNNEI. Trimming pared 4 bases from V and 4 bases from J, leaving 10 bases between. The CDR3 nucleotides read TGTGCCAGCAGTGTCAGCGTTCTCACTGAAGCTTTCTTT. Protein product: CASSVSVLTEAFF.

The chain joins TRBV7-9 to TRBJ2-1; TRBD1 matches at 10 bases. The CDR3 runs to 16 residues. V shed 1 base and J 4 bases; nucleotides not matched to a gene: 4. Per germline, CDR1 SEHNR and CDR2 FQNEAQ (reference sequence). CDR3 nucleotide sequence: TGTGCCAGCAGCTTAGAGACAGGGGGCCTGTACAATGAGCAGTTCTTC. Translating it yields CASSLETGGLYNEQFF.

This clonotype appeared once. The gene calls are TRBV20-1 and TRBJ2-1; tentative D call: TRBD2 (6 bases). Looked up from germline, CDR1 is DFQATT and CDR2 is SNEGSKA (reference sequence). V lost 0 bases, J lost 10 bases, and 16 bases lay in between. This CDR3 has 14 amino acids. The CDR3 sequence is CSARDLGGFDEQFF. CDR3 nucleotide sequence: TGCAGTGCTAGAGATCTTGGGGGGTTCGACGAGCAGTTCTTC.

V is TRBV27 and J is TRBJ2-3; D assignment may be TRBD1 or TRBD2 (6 bases each). The germline CDR1 and CDR2 sequences are MNHEY and SMNVEV (reference sequence). Trimming removed 3 bases at V and 5 bases at J, with 15 bases between. The CDR3 totals 15 residues. The CDR3 nucleotides read TGTGCCAGCAGTTTGAGAGTCGAGGGGGGAGATACGCAGTATTTT. It is translated as CASSLRVEGGDTQYF.

This rearrangement joins TRBV7-8 to TRBJ1-1; TRBD1 aligns across 7 bases. V gave up 7 bases and J gave up 1 base; unmatched junction bases: 6. The CDR3 covers 14 residues. CDR1 and CDR2 from the germline V gene are SGHVS and FQNEAQ. The CDR3 is CASILGTANTEAFF. The DNA for the CDR3 is TGTGCCAGCATTTTAGGGACAGCGAACACTGAAGCTTTCTTT.

The chain employs TRBV4-3 and TRBJ2-1; 7 bases agree with TRBD2. V lost 0 bases, J lost 2 bases, and 7 bases stayed unmatched. From germline, CDR1 is LGHNA and CDR2 YSLEER. The CDR3 totals 17 residues. The CDR3 nucleotides are TGCGCCAGCAGCCAAGATGGAGGCGGGGGTGCCTACAATGAGCAGTTCTTC. Protein: CASSQDGGGGAYNEQFF.

V is TRBV25-1 and J is TRBJ2-1; D is perhaps TRBD1 (6 bases). Germline CDR1 reads MGHDK; CDR2 reads SYGVNS. The CDR3 spans 12 residues. Trimming removed 6 bases at V and 10 bases at J, with 13 bases between. CDR3 residues: CASSPGTPEQFF. The CDR3 nucleotides are TGTGCCAGCAGCCCCGGGACACCCGAGCAGTTCTTC.

The rearrangement uses TRBV20-1 and TRBJ2-5; no clear D. The V end lost 6 bases, the J end lost 4 bases, and 12 bases lay between the germline ends. CDR1 is DFQATT and CDR2 is SNEGSKA in the germline V gene (reference sequence). The CDR3 contains 12 residues. The CDR3 DNA reads TGCAGTGCAAAGCCAACCGGAGAGACCCAGTACTTC. It encodes CSAKPTGETQYF.

The CDR3: CASSQDTGPIQQFF. The CDR3 nucleotides read TGCGCCAGCAGCCAAGATACCGGCCCAATTCAGCAGTTCTTC. V and J are TRBV4-3 and TRBJ2-1, with D unresolved. V was pared by 0 bases and J by 11 bases, with 14 bases between. Germline CDR1 and CDR2: LGHNA and YSLEER. The CDR3 has 14 residues.

The chain links TRBV10-3 to TRBJ2-5; D is perhaps TRBD1 or TRBD2 (6 bases each). The CDR3 covers 14 residues. CDR1 ENHRY and CDR2 SYGVKD come from the germline V gene. The germline V and J ends were trimmed by 0 bases and 3 bases, with 8 bases remaining between them. The CDR3, as DNA: TGTGCCATCAGTGAGTCGGGGGGCGAAGAGACCCAGTACTTC. It codes for CAISESGGEETQYF.

J is TRBJ1-1 and V is TRBV7-9; D call uncertain. There are 12 residues in the CDR3. Trimming pared 3 bases from V and 0 bases from J, leaving 2 bases between. Germline CDR1 reads SEHNR; CDR2 reads FQNEAQ (reference sequence). The CDR3, as DNA: TGTGCCAGCAGCTTCGTGAACACTGAAGCTTTCTTT. Its protein product is CASSFVNTEAFF.

The chain combines TRBV5-1 with TRBJ1-1, with D possibly matching TRBD1 (5 bases). Trimming cost V 4 bases and J 1 base, with 11 bases left between them. The CDR3 covers 14 residues. Germline loops: CDR1 SGHRS, CDR2 YFSETQ. The CDR3 loop reads CASSSGTGNTEAFF. CDR3 in DNA: TGCGCCAGCAGCAGCGGGACGGGGAACACTGAAGCTTTCTTT.

This chain connects TRBV6-2 or TRBV6-3 to TRBJ1-1, with D perhaps matching TRBD1 (6 bases). CDR1 is MNHEY, CDR2 SVGEGT, per germline. The CDR3 spans 14 residues. Deletions cut 2 bases from V and 5 bases from J, with 12 bases between. The CDR3 region has the DNA TGTGCCAGCAGTTACCATACAGGGCGGACTGAAGCTTTCTTT. Residues: CASSYHTGRTEAFF.

This chain connects TRBV19 to TRBJ1-2, with D unresolved. Germline V gene sequence: CDR1 LNHDA, CDR2 SQIVND (reference sequence). V was trimmed by 7 bases and J by 1 base, leaving 16 bases between them. The CDR3 sequence is 15 residues long. This CDR3 is CASNSLGRGNYGYTF. For the CDR3, the DNA is TGTGCCAGTAATTCCTTAGGACGGGGTAACTATGGCTACACCTTC.

This clonotype was found once. This chain uses TRBV10-3 with TRBJ2-7; 8 nucleotides align to TRBD1. The CDR3 runs 14 residues. V lost 10 bases, J lost 0 bases, and 8 bases stayed unmatched. Per germline, CDR1 ENHRY and CDR2 SYGVKD. The CDR3 sequence: CATSGGLSSYEQYF. The CDR3 nucleotides are TGTGCCACTTCAGGGGGCTTGAGCTCCTACGAGCAGTACTTC.

The CDR3 DNA sequence: TGTGCCATCAGAGACGCCGGGACAGGGGATTTAGAGGAGCTGTTTTTT. It codes for CAIRDAGTGDLEELFF. The chain joins TRBV10-3 to TRBJ2-2; 10 bases align to TRBD1. V shed 6 bases, J shed 10 bases, and the junction held 14 bases outside the gene matches. Germline CDR1 and CDR2: ENHRY and SYGVKD. CDR3 size: 16 residues.

The CDR3 loop is CASSYGVDYNEQFF. The CDR3 DNA sequence: TGTGCCAGCAGTTATGGGGTAGACTACAATGAGCAGTTCTTC. The rearrangement uses TRBV6-2 or TRBV6-3 and TRBJ2-1; no definite D call. Germline values: CDR1 MNHEY, CDR2 SVGEGT. Trimming removed 3 bases at V and 3 bases at J, with 9 bases between. The CDR3 is made up of 14 amino acids.

About this clonotype: A junction boundary mismatches the germline segment, possibly from a read error. CDR3: CASSGGQGWPF. CDR3 bases: TGTGCCAGCAGTGGGGGACAGGGATGGCCCTTC. V gene TRBV27 combines with J gene TRBJ2-4; 9 bases align to TRBD1. Germline lookup yields CDR1 MNHEY and CDR2 SMNVEV (reference sequence). This CDR3 contains 11 residues.